The sequence of this T cell receptor (beta chain) was determined in a study of tumor-infiltrating lymphocytes in primary liver carcinoma. In this sample, this clonotype turned up a few times. V was pared by 4 bases and J by 1 base, with 5 bases between. From germline, CDR1 is MDHEN and CDR2 SYDVKM. This CDR3 spans 13 amino acids. From around 500 ng of total RNA, TCR beta-specific cDNA was reverse-transcribed using a constant-region primer. Investigators got TCR beta libraries out of three nested multiplex PCR rounds, done with slightly modified ARM-PCR. A C-beta reverse primer and TRBV1-TRBV30 forward primers served in each of the first two PCR rounds, at 10 cycles apiece. TCRdb itself ran the multiplex PCR reads through MiXCR, one entry per CDR3 protein. The sample carries almost 200,000 distinct CDR3 sequences, about 61% recorded once. It was unsorted whole blood that yielded blood RNA, and germline DNA was also extracted.

J is TRBJ1-5 and V is TRBV28; D is unresolved. This receptor was identified in a woman aged 60-75 years with primary liver carcinoma and hepatitis B virus infection. What was sequenced was peripheral blood. The CDR3 nucleotides read TGTGCCAGCAGTTGGGTAAGCAATCAGCCCCAGCATTTT. Residues: CASSWVSNQPQHF.